This T cell receptor (beta chain) originates from a study of blood T cell repertoires in COVID-19. The CDR3 covers 15 residues. V was trimmed by 0 bases and J by 6 bases, leaving 14 bases between them. Germline-derived CDR1 and CDR2 are SGHRS and YFSETQ. Clones were read by immunoSEQ multiplex PCR, and TCRdb kept only the in-frame ones, dropping some. The table has about 190,000 clones, 86% seen once. This chain joins TRBV5-1 and TRBJ2-3, with a possible D match to TRBD2 (7 bases). This receptor was obtained from a woman between 40 and 55 years old in a cohort exposed to, infected with or recovered from COVID-19 (not recorded which). The sequenced sample consisted of PBMCs or T cells enriched from blood (not recorded which). The chain's CDR3 is CASSLAGGPKDTQYF. For the CDR3, the DNA is TGCGCCAGCAGCTTGGCCGGGGGGCCGAAGGATACGCAGTATTTT. Supplemented by reference TRBV5-1 and TRBJ2-3, the full variable domain reads KAGVTQTPRYLIKTRGQQVTLSCSPISGHRSVSWYQQTPGQGLQFLFEYFSETQRNKGNFPGRFSGRQFSNSRSEMNVSTLELGDSALYLCASSLAGGPKDTQYFGPGTRLTVL.